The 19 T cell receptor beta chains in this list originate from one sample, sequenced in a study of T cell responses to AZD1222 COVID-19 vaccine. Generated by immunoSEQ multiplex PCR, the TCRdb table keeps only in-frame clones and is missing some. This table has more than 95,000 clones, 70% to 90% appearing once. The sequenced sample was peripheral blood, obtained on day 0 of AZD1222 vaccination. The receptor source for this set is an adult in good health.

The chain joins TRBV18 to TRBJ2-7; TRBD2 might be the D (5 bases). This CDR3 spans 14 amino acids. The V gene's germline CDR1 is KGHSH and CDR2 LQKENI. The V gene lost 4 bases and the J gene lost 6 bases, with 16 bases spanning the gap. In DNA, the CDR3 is TGTGCCAGCTCACGCGCGGGTCATACCTCCGAGCAGTACTTC. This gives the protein CASSRAGHTSEQYF. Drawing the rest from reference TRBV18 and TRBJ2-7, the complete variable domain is NAGVMQNPRHLVRRRGQEARLRCSPMKGHSHVYWYRQLPEEGLKFMVYLQKENIIDESGMPKERFSAEFPKEGPSILRIQQVVRGDSAAYFCASSRAGHTSEQYFGPGTRLTVT.

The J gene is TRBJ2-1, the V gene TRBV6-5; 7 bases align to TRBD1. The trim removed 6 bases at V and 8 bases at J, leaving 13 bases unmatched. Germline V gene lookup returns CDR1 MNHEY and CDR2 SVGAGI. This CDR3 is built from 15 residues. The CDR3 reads CASSSGQAGSYEQFF. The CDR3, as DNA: TGTGCCAGCAGCTCCGGACAGGCAGGGTCCTATGAGCAGTTCTTC.

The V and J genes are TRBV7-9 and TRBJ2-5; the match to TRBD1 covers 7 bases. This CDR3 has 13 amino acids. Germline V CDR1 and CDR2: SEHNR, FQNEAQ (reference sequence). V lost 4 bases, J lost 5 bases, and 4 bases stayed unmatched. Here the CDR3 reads CASSSGQWETQYF. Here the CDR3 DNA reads TGTGCCAGCAGCTCGGGACAGTGGGAGACCCAGTACTTC.

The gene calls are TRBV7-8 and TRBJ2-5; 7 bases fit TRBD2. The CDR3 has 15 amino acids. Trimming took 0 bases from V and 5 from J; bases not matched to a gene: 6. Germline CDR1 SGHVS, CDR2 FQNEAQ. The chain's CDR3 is CASSLAWMGGETQYF. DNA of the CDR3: TGTGCCAGCAGCTTAGCCTGGATGGGGGGGGAGACCCAGTACTTC. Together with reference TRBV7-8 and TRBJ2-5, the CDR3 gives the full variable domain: GAGVSQSPRYKVAKRGQDVALRCDPISGHVSLFWYQQALGQGPEFLTYFQNEAQLDKSGLPSDRFFAERPEGSVSTLKIQRTQQEDSAVYLCASSLAWMGGETQYFGPGTRLLVL.

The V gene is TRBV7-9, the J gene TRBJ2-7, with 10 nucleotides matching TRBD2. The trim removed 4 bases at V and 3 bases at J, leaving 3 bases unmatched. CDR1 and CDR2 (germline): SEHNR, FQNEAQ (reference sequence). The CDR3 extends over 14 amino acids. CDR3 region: CASSSGLAVYEQYF. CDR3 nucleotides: TGTGCCAGCAGCTCCGGACTAGCGGTCTACGAGCAGTACTTC.

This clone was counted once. CDR3 loop: CASCDFPALYGYTF. The DNA of the CDR3 is TGTGCCAGTTGTGACTTTCCCGCACTATATGGCTACACCTTC. The chain joins TRBV19 to TRBJ1-2; unclear D gene. The V and J ends lost 8 bases and 5 bases respectively, with 18 bases between them. The CDR3 covers 14 residues. Germline CDR1 is LNHDA and CDR2 is SQIVND (reference sequence).

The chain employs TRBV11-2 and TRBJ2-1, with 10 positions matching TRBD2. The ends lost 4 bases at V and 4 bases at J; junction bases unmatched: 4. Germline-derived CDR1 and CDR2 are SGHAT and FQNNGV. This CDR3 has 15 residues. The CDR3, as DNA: TGTGCCAGCAGCTCACTAGCGGGACAATACAATGAGCAGTTCTTC. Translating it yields CASSSLAGQYNEQFF.

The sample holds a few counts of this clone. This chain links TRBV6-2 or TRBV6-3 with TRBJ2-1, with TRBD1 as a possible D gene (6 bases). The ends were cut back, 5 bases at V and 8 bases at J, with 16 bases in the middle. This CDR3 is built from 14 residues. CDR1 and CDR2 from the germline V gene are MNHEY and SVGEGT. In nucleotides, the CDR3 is TGTGCCAGCAGTCCCCGGGTTGGGGGCGATGAGCAGTTCTTC. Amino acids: CASSPRVGGDEQFF.

CDR3 protein: CASRLGVPRDTQYF. The DNA for the CDR3 is TGTGCCAGCAGACTAGGGGTCCCGCGAGATACGCAGTATTTT. V is TRBV2 and J is TRBJ2-3; D possibly matches TRBD1 or TRBD2 (5 bases each). Germline V gives CDR1 SNHLY, CDR2 FYNNEI. This CDR3 region has 14 residues. The V end was cut by 6 bases, the J end by 5 bases, with 15 bases between.

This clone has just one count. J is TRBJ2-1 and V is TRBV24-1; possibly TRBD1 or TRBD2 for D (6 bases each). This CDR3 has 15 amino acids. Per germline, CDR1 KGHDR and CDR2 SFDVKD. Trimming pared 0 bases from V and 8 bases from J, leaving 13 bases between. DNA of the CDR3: TGTGCCACCAGTGATTTGCCCGGGGGCACCGATGAGCAGTTCTTC. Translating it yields CATSDLPGGTDEQFF.

CDR3 DNA sequence: TGTGCCATCTCGGTGGGACAGGGGAACACTGAAGCTTTCTTT. As protein: CAISVGQGNTEAFF. V and J are TRBV10-3 and TRBJ1-1; 9 positions agree with TRBD1. The CDR3 spans 14 residues. Per germline, CDR1 ENHRY and CDR2 SYGVKD. J gave up 1 base and V 8 bases, and 5 bases lay outside the gene matches.

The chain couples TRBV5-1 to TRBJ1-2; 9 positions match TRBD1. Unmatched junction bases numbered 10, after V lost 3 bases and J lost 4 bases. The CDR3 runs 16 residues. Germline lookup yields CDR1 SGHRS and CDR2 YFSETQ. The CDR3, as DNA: TGCGCCAGCAGCTGGTTGGCGGGACAGGGCAGCTATGGCTACACCTTC. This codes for CASSWLAGQGSYGYTF.

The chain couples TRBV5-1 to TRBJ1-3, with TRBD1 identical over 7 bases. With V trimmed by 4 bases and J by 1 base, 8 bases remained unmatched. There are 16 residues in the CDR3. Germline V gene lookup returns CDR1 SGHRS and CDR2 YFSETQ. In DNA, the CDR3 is TGCGCCAGCAGCGCGGGACAGTGGGCGTCTGGAAACACCATATATTTT. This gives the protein CASSAGQWASGNTIYF.

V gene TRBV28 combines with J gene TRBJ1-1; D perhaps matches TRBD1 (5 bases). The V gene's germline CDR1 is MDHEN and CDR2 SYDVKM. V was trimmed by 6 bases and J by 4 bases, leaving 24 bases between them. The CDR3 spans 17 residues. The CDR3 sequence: CASRETRGVFGSTEAFF. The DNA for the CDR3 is TGTGCCAGCAGGGAGACAAGGGGCGTTTTTGGTAGCACTGAAGCTTTCTTT.

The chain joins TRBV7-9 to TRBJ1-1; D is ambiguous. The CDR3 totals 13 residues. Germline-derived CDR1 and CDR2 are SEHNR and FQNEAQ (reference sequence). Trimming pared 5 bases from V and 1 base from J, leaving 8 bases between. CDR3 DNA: TGTGCCAGCAGCCCAGTACCGAACACTGAAGCTTTCTTT. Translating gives CASSPVPNTEAFF.

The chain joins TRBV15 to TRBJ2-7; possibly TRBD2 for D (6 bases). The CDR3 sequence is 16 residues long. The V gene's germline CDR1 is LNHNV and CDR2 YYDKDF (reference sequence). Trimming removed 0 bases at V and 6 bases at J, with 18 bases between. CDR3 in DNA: TGTGCCACCAGCAGAGATCCTGGCGGGGTACTGGCCGAGCAGTACTTC. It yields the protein CATSRDPGGVLAEQYF.

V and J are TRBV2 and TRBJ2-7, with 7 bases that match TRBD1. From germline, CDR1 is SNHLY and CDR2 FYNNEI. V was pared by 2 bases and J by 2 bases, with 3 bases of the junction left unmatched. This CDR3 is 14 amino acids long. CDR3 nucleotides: TGTGCCAGCAGTGAATGGACAGGTCCCTACGAGCAGTACTTC. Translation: CASSEWTGPYEQYF.

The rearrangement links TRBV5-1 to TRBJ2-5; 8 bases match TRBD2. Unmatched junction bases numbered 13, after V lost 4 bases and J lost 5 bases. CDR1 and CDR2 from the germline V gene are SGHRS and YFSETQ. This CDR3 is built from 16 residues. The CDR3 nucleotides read TGCGCCAGCAGCGGGGGCGCTAGCGGGTTACGTGAGACCCAGTACTTC. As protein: CASSGGASGLRETQYF.

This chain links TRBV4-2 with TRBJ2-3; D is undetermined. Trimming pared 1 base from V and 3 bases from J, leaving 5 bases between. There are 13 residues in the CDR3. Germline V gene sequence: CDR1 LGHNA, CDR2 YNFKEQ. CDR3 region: CASSQGRTDTQYF. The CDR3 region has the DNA TGTGCCAGCAGCCAAGGTAGGACAGATACGCAGTATTTT.